The clone carrying this T cell receptor (beta chain) has only a few counts. No antigen is known for it. The entry originates in a study of response to subunit inactivated influenza vaccine. Findings of the study overall: Few new T cells, the authors suggested, are recruited by each seasonal influenza vaccination.

The CDR3 length is 16 residues. Germline V lookup: CDR1 DFQATT, CDR2 SNEGSKA (reference sequence). Between the trimmed V and J ends, which lost 0 bases and 0 bases, there was a span of 11 bases. A single record per CDR3 protein comes from TCRdb applying MiXCR to the RT-PCR reads. The sample includes 450,000 to 500,000 distinct CDR3 sequences, about a tenth of them seen just once. This specimen was PBMCs from blood, taken roughly 47 days after vaccination. J is TRBJ2-2 and V is TRBV20-1; TRBD1 or TRBD2 may be the D gene (6 bases each). The source of this sequence is a man in his forties or fifties who received an inactivated influenza vaccine. The DNA of the CDR3 is TGCAGTGCTAGAGAGGAGGGGGGACCGAACACCGGGGAGCTGTTTTTT. Protein: CSAREEGGPNTGELFF.